The clone carrying this TCR beta chain was picked up a small number of times. The antigen is undetermined. With a J-beta primer mix and a sample-barcoded 5' primer, a second PCR ran about 7 to 12 cycles. One entry per CDR3 protein, called by TCRdb with MiXCR from the 5' RACE reads. The sample lists roughly 2 million distinct CDR3 sequences, just under 50% seen once, with over 2% in the top ten. The data were obtained in a study of blood T cells in healthy people across ages. V was clipped by 8 bases and J by 2 bases, with 13 bases between them. The CDR3 is 13 amino acids. Germline V gene data show CDR1 as SGHTA and CDR2 as FQGNSA. The study, taken as a whole, reports: With donor CMV status unknown, expanded clonotype changes were possibly confounded.

This TCR was sampled from a woman between 35 and 50 years old in good health. Sequencing used blood. The rearrangement uses TRBV7-2 and TRBJ2-7; TRBD1 or TRBD2 may be the D gene (6 bases each). This CDR3 reads CASGYRGAYEQYF. In DNA, the CDR3 is TGTGCCAGCGGCTATAGGGGGGCCTACGAGCAGTACTTC.